A selection of T cell receptor beta chains follows, all from one sample in a study of T cell repertoires in cytomegalovirus infection. Each CDR3 protein is one row after TCRdb ran MiXCR on the reads. The sample shows 600,000 to 800,000 distinct CDR3 sequences, 20% to 25% of them seen only once. Sequenced material: CD8+ T cells from PBMCs. The receptors here all came from a human donor in good health (CMV status not recorded). Some clones in this sample may be carry-over from other donors' samples. CDR3s include the opening cysteine and the closing phenylalanine or tryptophan. The D gene is left open where the match is weak. Clone size is shown for a subset of rows, as once, few, many or a class of expanded clone.

v_call: TRBV29-1
d_call: NA
clone_size: few
j_call: TRBJ1-2
cdr3_aa: CSVPWKGDGYTF
cdr3_nt: TGCAGCGTGCCTTGGAAGGGGGATGGCTACACCTTC

v_call: TRBV29-1
d_call: NA
clone_size: NA
j_call: TRBJ2-1
cdr3_aa: CSVERASVGNEQFF
cdr3_nt: TGCAGCGTTGAGAGGGCCTCGGTGGGCAATGAGCAGTTCTTC

v_call: TRBV7-9
d_call: NA
clone_size: many
j_call: TRBJ2-3
cdr3_aa: CASSLEQHTDTQYF
cdr3_nt: TGTGCCAGCAGCTTAGAACAGCACACAGATACGCAGTATTTT

v_call: TRBV24-1
d_call: NA
clone_size: NA
j_call: TRBJ2-2
cdr3_aa: CATSDLITGKAGELFF
cdr3_nt: TGTGCCACCAGTGACCTCATAACAGGGAAAGCCGGGGAGCTGTTTTTT

v_call: TRBV5-1
d_call: TRBD1
clone_size: few
j_call: TRBJ1-1
cdr3_aa: CASSWTGTGITEAFF
cdr3_nt: TGCGCCAGCAGCTGGACCGGGACAGGGATTACTGAAGCTTTCTTT

v_call: TRBV9
d_call: NA
clone_size: few
j_call: TRBJ1-5
cdr3_aa: CASSPGRSGQPQHF
cdr3_nt: TGTGCCAGCAGCCCGGGACGGTCCGGGCAGCCCCAGCATTTT

v_call: TRBV7-6
d_call: NA
clone_size: many
j_call: TRBJ1-5
cdr3_aa: CASSSGSHQPQHF
cdr3_nt: TGTGCCAGCAGCTCGGGGAGCCATCAGCCCCAGCATTTT

v_call: TRBV7-9
d_call: NA
clone_size: NA
j_call: TRBJ2-3
cdr3_aa: CASSLSGAYPTDTQYF
cdr3_nt: TGTGCCAGCAGCTTATCAGGGGCTTATCCCACAGATACGCAGTATTTT

v_call: TRBV6-2/TRBV6-3
d_call: TRBD2
clone_size: NA
j_call: TRBJ2-1
cdr3_aa: CASSYRTSGGGQTRWHEQFF
cdr3_nt: TGTGCCAGCAGTTACCGGACTAGCGGGGGGGGCCAAACGCGTTGGCATGAGCAGTTCTTC

v_call: TRBV9
d_call: NA
clone_size: NA
j_call: TRBJ2-5
cdr3_aa: CASSVGDGGPKETQYF
cdr3_nt: TGTGCCAGCAGCGTAGGGGACGGGGGGCCCAAAGAGACCCAGTACTTC

v_call: TRBV7-2
d_call: NA
clone_size: many
j_call: TRBJ1-5
cdr3_aa: CASSRGRRGANQPQHF
cdr3_nt: TGTGCCAGCAGCCGAGGGCGTCGAGGGGCTAATCAGCCCCAGCATTTT

v_call: TRBV20-1
d_call: NA
clone_size: few
j_call: TRBJ1-2
cdr3_aa: CSARSGYGYTF
cdr3_nt: TGCAGTGCTAGGTCAGGGTATGGCTACACCTTC

v_call: TRBV5-4
d_call: NA
clone_size: few
j_call: TRBJ1-1
cdr3_aa: CASSTGPSEAFF
cdr3_nt: TGTGCCAGCAGCACAGGGCCTTCTGAAGCTTTCTTT

v_call: TRBV7-6
d_call: NA
clone_size: NA
j_call: TRBJ2-1
cdr3_aa: CASSLDPSGYYNEQFF
cdr3_nt: TGTGCCAGCAGCTTAGACCCGTCGGGGTATTACAATGAGCAGTTCTTC

v_call: TRBV12-5
d_call: TRBD1
clone_size: few
j_call: TRBJ1-2
cdr3_aa: CASGWDLNPTQGDYGYTF
cdr3_nt: TGTGCTAGTGGTTGGGATCTCAATCCCACGCAGGGGGACTATGGCTACACCTTC

v_call: TRBV6-2/TRBV6-3
d_call: TRBD1
clone_size: NA
j_call: TRBJ1-5
cdr3_aa: CASRNWTGSQPQHF
cdr3_nt: TGTGCCAGCAGGAACTGGACAGGAAGTCAGCCCCAGCATTTT

v_call: TRBV3-1
d_call: NA
clone_size: NA
j_call: TRBJ2-1
cdr3_aa: CASSQDRINEQFF
cdr3_nt: TGTGCCAGCAGCCAAGATCGAATTAATGAGCAGTTCTTC

v_call: TRBV7-9
d_call: NA
clone_size: few
j_call: TRBJ2-1
cdr3_aa: CASSLRVHEQFF
cdr3_nt: TGTGCCAGCAGCTTGCGGGTGCATGAGCAGTTCTTC

v_call: TRBV12-3/TRBV12-4
d_call: TRBD1
clone_size: many
j_call: TRBJ1-6
cdr3_aa: CASSFWTGVENSPLHF
cdr3_nt: TGTGCCAGCAGTTTTTGGACAGGGGTGGAAAATTCACCCCTCCACTTT

v_call: TRBV19
d_call: NA
clone_size: NA
j_call: TRBJ2-7
cdr3_aa: CASEGRNYEQYF
cdr3_nt: TGTGCCAGTGAAGGACGAAATTACGAGCAGTACTTC

v_call: TRBV20-1
d_call: NA
clone_size: few
j_call: TRBJ1-5
cdr3_aa: CSARGGAGNQPQHF
cdr3_nt: TGCAGTGCTAGAGGGGGCGCGGGCAATCAGCCCCAGCATTTT

v_call: TRBV7-6
d_call: NA
clone_size: few
j_call: TRBJ2-5
cdr3_aa: CASSSDRTSGGGQYF
cdr3_nt: TGTGCCAGCAGCTCGGACAGGACCTCCGGGGGTGGCCAGTACTTC

v_call: TRBV15
d_call: NA
clone_size: few
j_call: TRBJ2-1
cdr3_aa: CATSRDGREQFF
cdr3_nt: TGTGCCACCAGCAGAGACGGACGTGAGCAGTTCTTC

v_call: TRBV6-2/TRBV6-3
d_call: NA
clone_size: NA
j_call: TRBJ2-1
cdr3_aa: CASSWQGGRSSEQFF
cdr3_nt: TGTGCCAGCAGTTGGCAGGGGGGCCGGTCGAGTGAGCAGTTCTTC

v_call: TRBV7-6
d_call: TRBD2
clone_size: NA
j_call: TRBJ2-1
cdr3_aa: CASSPPGLAYPGNEQFF
cdr3_nt: TGTGCCAGCAGCCCCCCGGGACTAGCTTACCCGGGCAATGAGCAGTTCTTC

v_call: TRBV29-1
d_call: NA
clone_size: NA
j_call: TRBJ2-7
cdr3_aa: CSVEAGSGEGDEQYF
cdr3_nt: TGCAGCGTTGAAGCGGGGTCGGGGGAAGGGGACGAGCAGTACTTC

v_call: TRBV2
d_call: NA
clone_size: few
j_call: TRBJ2-5
cdr3_aa: CASSDTGSQETQYF
cdr3_nt: TGTGCCAGCAGCGATACGGGATCCCAAGAGACCCAGTACTTC

v_call: TRBV20-1
d_call: NA
clone_size: few
j_call: TRBJ2-7
cdr3_aa: CSASYFYEQYF
cdr3_nt: TGCAGTGCTAGTTATTTCTACGAGCAGTACTTC

v_call: TRBV7-6
d_call: TRBD2
clone_size: NA
j_call: TRBJ2-1
cdr3_aa: CASSPRLAGGKNEQFF
cdr3_nt: TGTGCCAGCAGCCCCAGACTAGCGGGGGGCAAAAATGAGCAGTTCTTC

v_call: TRBV6-2/TRBV6-3
d_call: NA
clone_size: NA
j_call: TRBJ2-5
cdr3_aa: CASSYYRRETQYF
cdr3_nt: TGTGCCAGCAGTTACTACAGAAGAGAGACCCAGTACTTC

v_call: TRBV29-1
d_call: NA
clone_size: NA
j_call: TRBJ2-6
cdr3_aa: CSVVDRHLSGANVLTF
cdr3_nt: TGCAGCGTTGTCGACAGACACCTCTCTGGGGCCAACGTCCTGACTTTC

v_call: TRBV7-4
d_call: TRBD1
clone_size: few
j_call: TRBJ1-3
cdr3_aa: CASSPARDRVDTGNTIYF
cdr3_nt: TGTGCCAGCAGCCCCGCCCGGGACAGGGTGGATACTGGAAACACCATATATTTT

v_call: TRBV18
d_call: TRBD1
clone_size: NA
j_call: TRBJ1-1
cdr3_aa: CASSFTTELGTGGTEAFF
cdr3_nt: TGTGCCAGCTCATTCACCACCGAGCTCGGGACAGGGGGAACTGAAGCTTTCTTT